This T cell receptor (beta chain) emerged from a study of identifying expanded T cells in peripheral blood. The repertoire was sequenced with immunoSEQ multiplex PCR; TCRdb's copy has only in-frame clones and lacks some. The sample includes nearly 60,000 clones, about 92% seen only once; the top ten take around 3.3%. Details on this clone: Its target is not known.

Findings and limits, study-wide: Technical replicates showed about 1.2 changed clones; around 2 weeks approximately 16; four weeks 19. Clone count variance between approximately two-week samples rose with total template count.

The CDR3 covers 21 residues. Germline loops: CDR1 LGHNA, CDR2 YNFKEQ. The V gene end was trimmed by 0 bases and the J gene end by 4 bases; junction bases not matched to a gene: 15. During the collection period, no donor immune events like infections were recorded. The chain links TRBV4-2 to TRBJ2-7; 16 positions match TRBD2. This TCR derives from a person between 18 and 75 years old in good health. The sequencing sample was made of blood. The CDR3 DNA follows: TGTGCCAGCAGCCAAGAGGGTGGGTCGGGACTAGCGGGAGGGGAGGGATACGAGCAGTACTTC. Residues: CASSQEGGSGLAGGEGYEQYF.